This T cell receptor (beta chain) appears in the sequencing data of a study of cytomegalovirus exposure and HLA in healthy donors. Points on this clone: Its antigen is unknown.

General study points: As a later analysis showed, a missense DCLRE1C variant was linked to trimming of TCR beta V- and J-genes. In a later analysis, HLA-associated beta chains showed higher expansion and lower generation probabilities than comparable chains.

The CDR3 has 16 amino acids. V shed 6 bases, J shed 2 bases, and the junction held 5 bases outside the gene matches. CDR1 is SNHLY and CDR2 is FYNNEI in the germline V gene. The study ran its PCR with 60 Vbeta and 13 Jbeta primers. Produced via immunoSEQ multiplex PCR; TCRdb's table is partial and in-frame only. The sample includes 120,000 or so clones, around 69% of them seen just once. This clonotype originated in a woman in her forties in good health and CMV-seropositive. The V call is TRBV2, the J call TRBJ2-3, with 13 nucleotides matching TRBD2. The sample comprised PBMCs. The CDR3 coding sequence is TGTGCCAGCAGAGTTGGGACTAGCGGGATCACAGATACGCAGTATTTT. It yields the protein CASRVGTSGITDTQYF.